This T cell receptor (beta chain) was identified during a study of blood T cells in healthy people across ages (dated by TCRdb to the mid-2010s). Study-level background: In model experiments, template switching captured roughly one uniquely barcoded TCR beta cDNA molecule for every two T cells. Four age groups were formed from the donors: young (average approximately 15 years), middle-aged (around 40), aged (about 62) and long-lived (less than 85). Donors of different ages were randomly distributed across sequencing lanes to avoid experimental bias. For two donors (one aged 18 to 30 and one aged 80 or older), the study analyzed two additional independent replicas of 1 million unique cDNA reads from the same blood draw. To track age-related changes in TCR beta repertoire diversity, the study relied on deep sequencing normalized with unique cDNA molecular identifiers. Points the paper makes about the study in general: Observed TCR beta diversity correlated strongly with the percentage of naive T cells measured by flow cytometry. Because the CMV infection status of the donors was unknown, age-related changes in expanded clonotypes may potentially have been confounded. As age increased, observed TCR beta diversity per million T cells dropped in a roughly linear way, and a significant reduction was already evident by age 40. Compared with the aged group, more naive CD4+ T cells, fewer expanded clones and increased TCR diversity were shown by the long-lived group, suggesting age selection. Bulk unsorted PBMC profiling prevented conclusive comparison of naive and antigen-experienced compartments. Estimates of total diversity based on one million sequenced T cells were considered lower bounds and underestimates.

Libraries came from 5' RACE. Instrument used: Illumina HiSeq 2500. The second PCR ran for roughly 7 to 12 cycles and used a J-beta primer mix along with a sample-barcoded 5' primer. A unique molecular identifier was introduced onto each TCR beta cDNA molecule by a template-switch 5' adaptor carrying 12 random nucleotides. At least 3 million CDR3-containing paired-end reads were obtained from each sample. First-strand cDNA was synthesized from all RNA with the Mint cDNA synthesis kit, primed by a TRBC-specific oligonucleotide. After uracil-DNA glycosylase treatment, a first 18-cycle PCR used universal primers M1SS and BC2_uni_R on all cDNA. The source study handled its data this way. Each sample was normalized by randomly selecting 1 million high-quality reads, each carrying a distinct molecular identifier. Instead of being binned into consensus sequences, reads with shared molecular identifiers were discarded. MiTCR, set to a Q25 quality threshold and the strictest error-elimination algorithm, was used for CDR3 identification, clonotype clustering and error correction. A nonparametric unseen species model with Euler transformation was used to estimate lower-bound total TCR beta diversity. TCRdb's own reprocessing of the public reads used fastp at Q25 and MiXCR and kept productive beta chains. Entries that share a CDR3 protein sequence are merged under the most common genes and DNA. These V and J calls rely on TCRdb rather than the paper's analysis. Present in this sample are 850,000 to 1,300,000 distinct CDR3 sequences, 35% to 55% of which were seen just once. The ten most abundant clones make up approximately 19% of the sample.

Remarks on this clonotype: It lacks a known antigen. Per-base qualities were not stored, and no clone one base away is much larger.

Here V drops 5 bases and J drops 2 bases, and the junction holds 4 bases not matched to any gene. Reading from cysteine to phenylalanine, the CDR3 counts 13 amino acids. Just the 39-base CDR3 DNA is kept, in frame starting at base 1. Based on the germline V gene, the CDR1 and CDR2 sequences are SQVTM and ANQGSEA. Donors were about 36 systemically healthy Caucasian individuals from Russia aged roughly 6 to 95 years. Each donor gave ten milliliters of peripheral blood, drawn into EDTA-treated Vacutainer tubes. Ficoll-Paque density-gradient centrifugation was used to isolate PBMCs, with at least 7 million obtained per sample. Trizol reagent was used to extract total RNA from the PBMCs, yielding at least 6 micrograms per sample. For every donor, an aliquot of PBMCs went through flow cytometry to measure the percentages of naive CD45RAhigh/CD27high T cells.

The clonotype was recovered from a woman aged 55 to 70 in good health. Here the chain combines TRBV29-1 and TRBJ2-3, with TRBD2 identical over 7 junction bases. The sequenced material came from blood. The CDR3 is CSVPGLHTDTQYF. The bases read TGCAGCGTTCCGGGACTACACACAGATACGCAGTATTTT.